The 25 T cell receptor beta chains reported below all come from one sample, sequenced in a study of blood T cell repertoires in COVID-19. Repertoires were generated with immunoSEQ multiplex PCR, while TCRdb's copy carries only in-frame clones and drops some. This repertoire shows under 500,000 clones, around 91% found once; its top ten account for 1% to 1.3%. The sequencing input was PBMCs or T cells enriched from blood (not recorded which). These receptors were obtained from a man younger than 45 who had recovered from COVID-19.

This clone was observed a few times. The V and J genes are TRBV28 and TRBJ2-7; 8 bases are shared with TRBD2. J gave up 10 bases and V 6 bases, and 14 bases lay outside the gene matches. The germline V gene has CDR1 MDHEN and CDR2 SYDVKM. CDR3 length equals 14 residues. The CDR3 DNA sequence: TGTGCCAGCAGATCCCGCGGGGGGATAGCACGACAGTACTTC. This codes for CASRSRGGIARQYF.

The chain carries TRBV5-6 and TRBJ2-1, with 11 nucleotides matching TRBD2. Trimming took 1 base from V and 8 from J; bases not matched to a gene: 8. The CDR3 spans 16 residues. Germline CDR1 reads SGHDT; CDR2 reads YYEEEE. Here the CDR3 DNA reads TGTGCCAGCAGCTTGACTAGCGGGAGTGGGGTGGATGAGCAGTTCTTC. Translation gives CASSLTSGSGVDEQFF. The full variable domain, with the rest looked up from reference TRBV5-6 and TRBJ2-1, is DAGVTQSPTHLIKTRGQQVTLRCSPKSGHDTVSWYQQALGQGPQFIFQYYEEEERQRGNFPDRFSGHQFPNYSSELNVNALLLGDSALYLCASSLTSGSGVDEQFFGPGTRLTVL.

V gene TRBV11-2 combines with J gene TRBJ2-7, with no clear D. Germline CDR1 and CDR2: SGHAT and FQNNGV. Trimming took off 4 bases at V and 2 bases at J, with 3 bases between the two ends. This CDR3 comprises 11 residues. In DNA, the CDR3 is TGTGCCAGCAGCTCCGCCTACGAGCAGTACTTC. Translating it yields CASSSAYEQYF.

CDR3 residues: CASSLRRDTEAFF. CDR3 DNA: TGTGCCAGCAGCTTAAGACGGGACACTGAAGCTTTCTTT. This chain joins TRBV7-8 and TRBJ1-1; D not resolved. Per the germline V gene, CDR1 is SGHVS and CDR2 is FQNEAQ. Trimming cost V 2 bases and J 3 bases, with 7 bases left between them. The CDR3 length is 13 residues.

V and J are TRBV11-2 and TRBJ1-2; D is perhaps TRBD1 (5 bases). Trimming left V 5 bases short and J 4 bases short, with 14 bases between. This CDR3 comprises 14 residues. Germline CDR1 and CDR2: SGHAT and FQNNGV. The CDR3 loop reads CASSRPQGRYGYTF. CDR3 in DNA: TGTGCCAGCAGCAGACCTCAGGGTCGCTATGGCTACACCTTC.

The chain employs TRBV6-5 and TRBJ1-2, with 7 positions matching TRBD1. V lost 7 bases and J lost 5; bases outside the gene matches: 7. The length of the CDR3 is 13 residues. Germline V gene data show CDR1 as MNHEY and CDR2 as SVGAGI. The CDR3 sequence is CASNHPDRYGYTF. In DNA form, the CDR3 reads TGTGCCAGCAATCACCCGGACAGGTATGGCTACACCTTC.

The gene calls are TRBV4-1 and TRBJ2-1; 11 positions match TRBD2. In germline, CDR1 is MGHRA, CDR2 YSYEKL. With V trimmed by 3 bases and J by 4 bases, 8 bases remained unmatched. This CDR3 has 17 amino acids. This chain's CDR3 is CASSQSGTSGDYNEQFF. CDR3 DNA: TGCGCCAGCAGCCAGTCCGGGACTAGCGGAGATTACAATGAGCAGTTCTTC.

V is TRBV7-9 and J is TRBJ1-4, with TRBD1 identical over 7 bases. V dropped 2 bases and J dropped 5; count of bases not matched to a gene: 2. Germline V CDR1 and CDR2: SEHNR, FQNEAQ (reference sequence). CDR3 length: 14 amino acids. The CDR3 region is CASSLKQGNEKLFF. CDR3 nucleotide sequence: TGTGCCAGCAGCTTAAAACAGGGGAATGAAAAACTGTTTTTT. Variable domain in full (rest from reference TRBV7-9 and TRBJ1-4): DTGVSQNPRHKITKRGQNVTFRCDPISEHNRLYWYRQTLGQGPEFLTYFQNEAQLEKSRLLSDRFSAERPKGSFSTLEIQRTEQGDSAMYLCASSLKQGNEKLFFGSGTQLSVL.

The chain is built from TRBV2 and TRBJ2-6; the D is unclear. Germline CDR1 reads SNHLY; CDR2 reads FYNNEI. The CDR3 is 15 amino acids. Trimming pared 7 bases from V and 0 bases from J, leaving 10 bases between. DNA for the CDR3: TGTGCCAGCATCGTCGACACCTCTGGGGCCAACGTCCTGACTTTC. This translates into CASIVDTSGANVLTF.

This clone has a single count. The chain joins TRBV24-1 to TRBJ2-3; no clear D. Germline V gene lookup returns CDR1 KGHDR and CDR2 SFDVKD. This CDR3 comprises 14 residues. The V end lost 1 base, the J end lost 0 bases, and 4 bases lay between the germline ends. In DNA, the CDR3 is TGTGCCACCAGTGATTTCCCTAGCACAGATACGCAGTATTTT. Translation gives CATSDFPSTDTQYF.

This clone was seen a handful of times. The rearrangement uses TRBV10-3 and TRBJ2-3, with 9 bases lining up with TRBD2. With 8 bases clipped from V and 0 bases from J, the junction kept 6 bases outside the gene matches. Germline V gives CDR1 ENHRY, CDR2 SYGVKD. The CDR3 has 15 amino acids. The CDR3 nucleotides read TGTGCCATCGCCGAGCTAGCGGGGAGCACAGATACGCAGTATTTT. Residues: CAIAELAGSTDTQYF.

The CDR3 region has the DNA TGTGCCACCAGCAGAGATAGGACGGGGAGCGATACGCAGTATTTT. This sequence encodes CATSRDRTGSDTQYF. The chain couples TRBV15 to TRBJ2-3; the D gene is possibly TRBD2 (5 bases). The CDR3 consists of 15 residues. Germline V CDR1 and CDR2: LNHNV, YYDKDF (reference sequence). Trimming cost V 0 bases and J 6 bases, with 13 bases left between them.

CDR3 protein: CASSQLTGGSYNEQFF. The CDR3 nucleotides read TGTGCCAGCAGCCAACTGACAGGGGGTTCTTACAATGAGCAGTTCTTC. The chain employs TRBV5-4 and TRBJ2-1; 9 bases map to TRBD1. Per the germline V gene, CDR1 is SGHNT and CDR2 is YYREEE (reference sequence). V was clipped by 4 bases and J by 4 bases; unmatched bases: 9. The CDR3 is made up of 16 amino acids.

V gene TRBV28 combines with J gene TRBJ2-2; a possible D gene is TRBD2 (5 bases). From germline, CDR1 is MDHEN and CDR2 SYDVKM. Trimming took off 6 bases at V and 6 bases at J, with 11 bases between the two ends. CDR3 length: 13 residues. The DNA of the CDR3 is TGTGCCAGCAGGTCAGCTAGCCCCGGGGAGCTGTTTTTT. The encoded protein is CASRSASPGELFF.

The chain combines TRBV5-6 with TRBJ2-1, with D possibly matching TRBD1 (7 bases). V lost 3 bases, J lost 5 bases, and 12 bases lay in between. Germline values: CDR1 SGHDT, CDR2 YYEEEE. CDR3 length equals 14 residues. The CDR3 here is CASSWGDSDNEQFF. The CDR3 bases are TGTGCCAGCAGCTGGGGGGACAGCGACAATGAGCAGTTCTTC.

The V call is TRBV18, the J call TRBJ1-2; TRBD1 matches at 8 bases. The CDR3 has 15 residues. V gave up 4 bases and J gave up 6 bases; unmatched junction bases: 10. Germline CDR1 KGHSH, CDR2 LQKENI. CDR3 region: CASSLVPGGFNGYTF. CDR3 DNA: TGTGCCAGCTCACTTGTACCAGGGGGCTTCAATGGCTACACCTTC.

CDR3 region: CASSPMGGREQYF. The CDR3 nucleotides read TGTGCCAGCAGCCCTATGGGGGGACGTGAGCAGTACTTC. V is TRBV3-1 (or the pseudogene TRBV3-2) and J is TRBJ2-7; a possible D gene is TRBD2 (6 bases). V dropped 4 bases and J dropped 7 bases, with 14 bases sitting between them. The CDR3 consists of 13 residues. Germline V CDR1 and CDR2: LGHDT, YNNKEL (reference sequence).

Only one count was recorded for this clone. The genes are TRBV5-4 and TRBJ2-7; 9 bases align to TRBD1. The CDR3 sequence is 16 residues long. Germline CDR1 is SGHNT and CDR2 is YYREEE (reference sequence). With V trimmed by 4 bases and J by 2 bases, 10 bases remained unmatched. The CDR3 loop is CASSPDLGQGTYEQYF. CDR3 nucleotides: TGTGCCAGCAGCCCCGATTTGGGACAGGGCACCTACGAGCAGTACTTC.

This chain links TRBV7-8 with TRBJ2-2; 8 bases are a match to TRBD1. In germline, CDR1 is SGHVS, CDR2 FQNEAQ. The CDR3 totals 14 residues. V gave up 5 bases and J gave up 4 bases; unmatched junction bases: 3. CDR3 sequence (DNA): TGTGCCAGCAGCAAACAGGGGGGCACCGGGGAGCTGTTTTTT. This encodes CASSKQGGTGELFF.

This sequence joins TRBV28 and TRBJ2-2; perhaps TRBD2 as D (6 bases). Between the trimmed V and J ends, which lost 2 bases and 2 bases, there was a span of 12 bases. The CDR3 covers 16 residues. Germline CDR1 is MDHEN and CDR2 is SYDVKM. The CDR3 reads CASSLRRVSNTGELFF. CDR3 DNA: TGTGCCAGCAGTTTAAGGAGGGTTTCAAACACCGGGGAGCTGTTTTTT.

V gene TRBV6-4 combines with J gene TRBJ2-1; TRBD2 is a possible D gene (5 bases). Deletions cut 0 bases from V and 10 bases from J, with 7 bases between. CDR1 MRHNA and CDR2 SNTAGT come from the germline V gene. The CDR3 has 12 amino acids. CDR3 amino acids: CASSDSGEEQFF. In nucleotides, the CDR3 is TGTGCCAGCAGTGACTCGGGAGAGGAGCAGTTCTTC.

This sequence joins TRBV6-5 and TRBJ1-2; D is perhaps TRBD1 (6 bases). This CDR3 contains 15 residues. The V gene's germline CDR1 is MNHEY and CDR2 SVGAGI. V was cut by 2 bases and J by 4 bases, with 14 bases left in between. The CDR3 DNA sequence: TGTGCCAGCAGTTACCTCAGGGGACAAGGCTATGGCTACACCTTC. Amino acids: CASSYLRGQGYGYTF.

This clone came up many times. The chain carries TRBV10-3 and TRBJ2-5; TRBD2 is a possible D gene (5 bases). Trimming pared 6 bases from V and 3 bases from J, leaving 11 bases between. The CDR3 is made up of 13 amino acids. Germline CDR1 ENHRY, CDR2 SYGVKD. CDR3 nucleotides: TGTGCCATCAGGAGCGGACCGGAAGAGACCCAGTACTTC. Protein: CAIRSGPEETQYF.

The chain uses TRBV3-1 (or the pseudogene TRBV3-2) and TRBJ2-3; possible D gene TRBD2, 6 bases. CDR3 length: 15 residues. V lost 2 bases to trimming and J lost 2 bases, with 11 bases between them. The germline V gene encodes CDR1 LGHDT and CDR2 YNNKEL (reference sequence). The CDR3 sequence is CASSQRSGYTDTQYF. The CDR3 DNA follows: TGTGCCAGCAGCCAACGTAGCGGTTACACAGATACGCAGTATTTT.

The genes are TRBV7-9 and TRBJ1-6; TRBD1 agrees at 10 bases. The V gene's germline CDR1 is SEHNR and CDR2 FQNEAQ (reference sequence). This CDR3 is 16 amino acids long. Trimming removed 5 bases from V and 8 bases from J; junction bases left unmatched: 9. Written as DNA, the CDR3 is TGTGCCAGCAGCCAACGGGACAGGGGACGGGATTCACCCCTCCACTTT. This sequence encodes CASSQRDRGRDSPLHF. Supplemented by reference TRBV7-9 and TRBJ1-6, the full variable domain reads DTGVSQNPRHKITKRGQNVTFRCDPISEHNRLYWYRQTLGQGPEFLTYFQNEAQLEKSRLLSDRFSAERPKGSFSTLEIQRTEQGDSAMYLCASSQRDRGRDSPLHFGNGTRLTVT.